This T cell receptor beta chain was observed in a study of response to subunit inactivated influenza vaccine. Findings and caveats of the study: Authors suggested that a seasonal influenza vaccination recruits few new T cells each time.

In this sample, this clonotype turned up a few times. The target antigen is unknown. TCRdb re-called the RT-PCR reads through MiXCR, storing one row per CDR3 protein. The sample carries 450,000 to 700,000 distinct CDR3 sequences, 13% to 15% recorded once. The clonotype comes from a man aged 45-60 years who received an inactivated influenza vaccine. The sample was PBMCs from blood, taken 11 to 12 days after vaccination.

The CDR3 loop is CASSVAGTSGRYEQFF. As DNA, the CDR3 is TGTGCCAGCAGCGTAGCTGGGACTAGCGGGAGGTATGAGCAGTTCTTC. The rearrangement joins TRBV9 to TRBJ2-1; TRBD2 aligns across 15 bases. The CDR3 consists of 16 residues. J was trimmed by 8 bases and V by 0 bases; bases with no gene match: 3. Germline V gives CDR1 SGDLS, CDR2 YYNGEE.